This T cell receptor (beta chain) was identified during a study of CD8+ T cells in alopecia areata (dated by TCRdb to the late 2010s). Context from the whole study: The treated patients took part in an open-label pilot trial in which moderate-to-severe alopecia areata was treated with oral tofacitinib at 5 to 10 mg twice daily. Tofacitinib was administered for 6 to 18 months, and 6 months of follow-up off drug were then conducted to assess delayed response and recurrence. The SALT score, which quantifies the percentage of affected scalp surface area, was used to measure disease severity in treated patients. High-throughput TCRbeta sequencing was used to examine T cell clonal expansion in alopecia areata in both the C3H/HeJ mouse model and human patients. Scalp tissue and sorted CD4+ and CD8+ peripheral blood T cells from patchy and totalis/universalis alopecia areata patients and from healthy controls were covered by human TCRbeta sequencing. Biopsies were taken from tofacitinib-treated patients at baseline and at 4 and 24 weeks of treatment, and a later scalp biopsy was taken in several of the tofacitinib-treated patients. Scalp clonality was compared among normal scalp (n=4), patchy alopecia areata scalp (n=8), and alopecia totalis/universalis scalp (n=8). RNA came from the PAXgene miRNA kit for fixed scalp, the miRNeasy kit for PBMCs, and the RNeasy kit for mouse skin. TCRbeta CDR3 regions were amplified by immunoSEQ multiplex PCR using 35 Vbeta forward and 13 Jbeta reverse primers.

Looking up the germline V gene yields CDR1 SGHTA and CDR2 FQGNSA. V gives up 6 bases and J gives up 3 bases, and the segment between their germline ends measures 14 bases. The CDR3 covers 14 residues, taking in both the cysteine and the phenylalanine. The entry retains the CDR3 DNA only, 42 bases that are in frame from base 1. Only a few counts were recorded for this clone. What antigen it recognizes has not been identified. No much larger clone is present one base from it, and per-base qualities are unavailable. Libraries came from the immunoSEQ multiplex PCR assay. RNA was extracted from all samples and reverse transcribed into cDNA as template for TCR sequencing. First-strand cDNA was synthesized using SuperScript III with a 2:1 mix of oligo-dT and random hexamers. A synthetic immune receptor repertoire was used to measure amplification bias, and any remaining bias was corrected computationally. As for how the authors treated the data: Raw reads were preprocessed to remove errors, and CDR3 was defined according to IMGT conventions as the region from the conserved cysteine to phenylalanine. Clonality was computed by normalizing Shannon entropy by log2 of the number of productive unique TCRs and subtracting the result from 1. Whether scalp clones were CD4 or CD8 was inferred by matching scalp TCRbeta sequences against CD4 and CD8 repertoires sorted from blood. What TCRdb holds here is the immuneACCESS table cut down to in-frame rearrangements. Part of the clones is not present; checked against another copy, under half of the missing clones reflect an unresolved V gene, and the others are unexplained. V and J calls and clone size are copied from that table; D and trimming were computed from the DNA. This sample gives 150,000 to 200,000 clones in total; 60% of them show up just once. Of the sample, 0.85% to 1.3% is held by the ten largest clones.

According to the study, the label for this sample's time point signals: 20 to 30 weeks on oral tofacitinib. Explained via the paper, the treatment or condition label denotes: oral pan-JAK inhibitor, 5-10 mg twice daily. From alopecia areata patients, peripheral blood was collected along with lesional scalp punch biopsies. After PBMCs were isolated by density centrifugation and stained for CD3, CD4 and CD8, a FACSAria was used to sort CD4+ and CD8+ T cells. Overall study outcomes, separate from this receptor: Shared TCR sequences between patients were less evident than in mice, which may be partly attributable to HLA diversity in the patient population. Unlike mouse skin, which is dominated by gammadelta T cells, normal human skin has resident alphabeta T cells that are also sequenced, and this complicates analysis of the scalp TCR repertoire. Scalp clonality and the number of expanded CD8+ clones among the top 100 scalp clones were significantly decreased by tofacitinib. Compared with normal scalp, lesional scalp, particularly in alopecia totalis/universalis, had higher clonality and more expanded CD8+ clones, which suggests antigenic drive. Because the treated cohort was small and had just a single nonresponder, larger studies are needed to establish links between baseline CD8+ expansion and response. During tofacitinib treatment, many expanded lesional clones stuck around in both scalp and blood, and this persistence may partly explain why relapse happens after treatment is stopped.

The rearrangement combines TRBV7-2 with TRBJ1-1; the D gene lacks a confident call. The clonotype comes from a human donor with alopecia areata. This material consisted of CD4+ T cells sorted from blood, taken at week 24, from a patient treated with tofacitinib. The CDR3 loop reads CASRALDWDTEAFF. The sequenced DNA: TGTGCCAGCAGGGCCCTTGATTGGGACACTGAAGCTTTCTTT.